A selection of T cell receptor beta chains follows, all from one sample in a study of cytomegalovirus exposure and HLA in healthy donors. Here immunoSEQ multiplex PCR was the method, and the copy in TCRdb shows in-frame clones only, minus some. The data contain about 140,000 clones, approximately 80% of them singletons. The sample comprised PBMCs. These receptors originate from a male donor in good health and CMV-seronegative. Each CDR3 is given with its conserved first and last residue. Each record gives: clone size, J gene, D gene, V gene, CDR3 protein, CDR3 DNA. The D gene is left open where the match is weak. Expanded clones get a size class; other rows say once, few or many, or leave the size out.

clone_size: NA
j_call: TRBJ1-4
d_call: NA
v_call: TRBV5-5
cdr3_aa: CASSVMTVEKLFF
cdr3_nt: TGTGCCAGCAGCGTAATGACAGTTGAAAAACTGTTTTTT

clone_size: NA
j_call: TRBJ1-1
d_call: NA
v_call: TRBV6-6
cdr3_aa: CASSYGPNTEAFF
cdr3_nt: TGTGCCAGCAGTTACGGCCCCAACACTGAAGCTTTCTTT

clone_size: NA
j_call: TRBJ1-2
d_call: TRBD1
v_call: TRBV6-6
cdr3_aa: CAIQPGGAYGYTF
cdr3_nt: TGTGCTATCCAGCCAGGGGGCGCGTATGGCTACACCTTC

clone_size: once
j_call: TRBJ2-7
d_call: TRBD2
v_call: TRBV7-2
cdr3_aa: CASSSDLAGAAYEQYF
cdr3_nt: TGTGCCAGCAGCTCAGATCTAGCGGGAGCAGCCTACGAGCAGTACTTC

clone_size: few
j_call: TRBJ2-7
d_call: NA
v_call: TRBV19
cdr3_aa: CASSQVPDEQYF
cdr3_nt: TGTGCCAGTTCACAGGTTCCCGACGAGCAGTACTTC

clone_size: NA
j_call: TRBJ1-1
d_call: NA
v_call: TRBV19
cdr3_aa: CASSIWGRNTEAFF
cdr3_nt: TGTGCCAGTAGTATATGGGGGCGAAACACTGAAGCTTTCTTT

clone_size: NA
j_call: TRBJ1-4
d_call: NA
v_call: TRBV7-2
cdr3_aa: CASSLAGPGEKLFF
cdr3_nt: TGTGCCAGCAGCTTAGCGGGTCCGGGGGAAAAACTGTTTTTT

clone_size: few
j_call: TRBJ2-2
d_call: TRBD1
v_call: TRBV27
cdr3_aa: CASSKDRGPTGELFF
cdr3_nt: TGTGCCAGCAGTAAGGACAGGGGGCCCACCGGGGAGCTGTTTTTT

clone_size: NA
j_call: TRBJ1-4
d_call: TRBD1
v_call: TRBV7-2
cdr3_aa: CASSTDRGYGKLFF
cdr3_nt: TGTGCCAGCAGCACGGACAGGGGATACGGAAAACTGTTTTTT

clone_size: NA
j_call: TRBJ2-7
d_call: TRBD2
v_call: TRBV18
cdr3_aa: CASSPFLAGDSLEQYF
cdr3_nt: TGTGCCAGCTCACCCTTTCTAGCGGGAGACTCTCTCGAGCAGTACTTC

clone_size: few
j_call: TRBJ2-7
d_call: NA
v_call: TRBV18
cdr3_aa: CASSPGAASYEQYF
cdr3_nt: TGTGCCAGCTCACCAGGGGCAGCGTCCTACGAGCAGTACTTC

clone_size: NA
j_call: TRBJ1-5
d_call: TRBD1
v_call: TRBV2
cdr3_aa: CASSEFTGVSNQPQHF
cdr3_nt: TGTGCCAGCAGTGAATTCACAGGGGTTAGCAATCAGCCCCAGCATTTT

clone_size: once
j_call: TRBJ2-3
d_call: TRBD1
v_call: TRBV14
cdr3_aa: CASSQVGTGAADTQYF
cdr3_nt: TGTGCCAGCAGCCAAGTGGGAACAGGGGCTGCAGATACGCAGTATTTT

clone_size: NA
j_call: TRBJ1-6
d_call: NA
v_call: TRBV30
cdr3_aa: CAFTRARGSPLHF
cdr3_nt: TGTGCCTTTACCCGGGCCCGGGGTTCACCCCTCCACTTT

clone_size: NA
j_call: TRBJ1-4
d_call: TRBD1
v_call: TRBV7-2
cdr3_aa: CASSSGTGGKEKLFF
cdr3_nt: TGTGCCAGCAGCTCAGGGACAGGGGGCAAAGAAAAACTGTTTTTT

clone_size: NA
j_call: TRBJ2-1
d_call: TRBD2
v_call: TRBV9
cdr3_aa: CASSLGTSWGNEQFF
cdr3_nt: TGTGCCAGCAGCCTAGGGACTAGTTGGGGCAATGAGCAGTTCTTC

clone_size: NA
j_call: TRBJ2-1
d_call: NA
v_call: TRBV4-1
cdr3_aa: CASSPRTTPSYNEQFF
cdr3_nt: TGCGCCAGCAGCCCTCGGACTACCCCATCCTACAATGAGCAGTTCTTC

clone_size: once
j_call: TRBJ2-3
d_call: NA
v_call: TRBV2
cdr3_aa: CASNPRGLFTDTQYF
cdr3_nt: TGTGCCTCCAACCCCAGGGGATTGTTCACAGATACGCAGTATTTT

clone_size: NA
j_call: TRBJ2-2
d_call: NA
v_call: TRBV9
cdr3_aa: CASSVARGAGELFF
cdr3_nt: TGTGCCAGCAGCGTAGCCCGCGGGGCGGGGGAGCTGTTTTTT

clone_size: NA
j_call: TRBJ1-4
d_call: TRBD1
v_call: TRBV27
cdr3_aa: CASSTGEKLFF
cdr3_nt: TGTGCCAGCTCGACAGGGGAAAAACTGTTTTTT

clone_size: NA
j_call: TRBJ2-7
d_call: NA
v_call: TRBV18
cdr3_aa: CASSPGRVEQYF
cdr3_nt: TGTGCCAGCTCACCAGGGCGGGTGGAGCAGTACTTC

clone_size: NA
j_call: TRBJ2-1
d_call: TRBD1
v_call: TRBV5-1
cdr3_aa: CASSLTGQGSGEFF
cdr3_nt: TGCGCCAGCAGCTTAACCGGACAGGGGTCCGGGGAGTTCTTC

clone_size: NA
j_call: TRBJ2-5
d_call: TRBD1
v_call: TRBV5-1
cdr3_aa: CASSLARGRETQYF
cdr3_nt: TGCGCCAGCAGCTTGGCTAGGGGGCGAGAGACCCAGTACTTC

clone_size: NA
j_call: TRBJ2-3
d_call: TRBD2
v_call: TRBV7-2
cdr3_aa: CASSLGVVGLADTQYF
cdr3_nt: TGTGCCAGCAGCTTGGGAGTGGTGGGACTAGCGGATACGCAGTATTTT

clone_size: NA
j_call: TRBJ1-2
d_call: NA
v_call: TRBV28
cdr3_aa: CASSTGTPTHGYTF
cdr3_nt: TGTGCCAGCAGTACAGGGACACCTACTCATGGCTACACCTTC

clone_size: NA
j_call: TRBJ2-3
d_call: TRBD1
v_call: TRBV30
cdr3_aa: CAWSGGTGELTDTQYF
cdr3_nt: TGTGCCTGGAGTGGAGGGACAGGAGAACTCACAGATACGCAGTATTTT

clone_size: NA
j_call: TRBJ2-7
d_call: NA
v_call: TRBV5-1
cdr3_aa: CASSSTGGTYEQYF
cdr3_nt: TGCGCCAGCAGCTCTACCGGGGGAACCTACGAGCAGTACTTC

clone_size: few
j_call: TRBJ2-7
d_call: NA
v_call: TRBV18
cdr3_aa: CASSPPGLGGKSYEQYF
cdr3_nt: TGTGCCAGCTCACCACCGGGTCTGGGGGGTAAATCCTACGAGCAGTACTTC

clone_size: NA
j_call: TRBJ1-2
d_call: NA
v_call: TRBV2
cdr3_aa: CASSEQGYYGYTF
cdr3_nt: TGTGCCAGCAGTGAACAGGGGTACTATGGCTACACCTTC

clone_size: few
j_call: TRBJ1-2
d_call: NA
v_call: TRBV28
cdr3_aa: CASSLPQGNYGYTF
cdr3_nt: TGTGCCAGCAGTTTACCTCAGGGGAACTATGGCTACACCTTC

clone_size: NA
j_call: TRBJ2-1
d_call: TRBD2
v_call: TRBV18
cdr3_aa: CASSPQASGLLANEQFF
cdr3_nt: TGTGCCAGCTCACCACAGGCTAGCGGTCTCCTGGCCAATGAGCAGTTCTTC

clone_size: NA
j_call: TRBJ2-2
d_call: TRBD2
v_call: TRBV7-9
cdr3_aa: CASSLGLGAFAGELFF
cdr3_nt: TGTGCCAGCAGCTTGGGACTAGGGGCCTTCGCCGGGGAGCTGTTTTTT

clone_size: NA
j_call: TRBJ2-1
d_call: NA
v_call: TRBV7-9
cdr3_aa: CASSLQQSEQFF
cdr3_nt: TGTGCCAGCAGCTTACAACAGAGTGAGCAGTTCTTC

clone_size: NA
j_call: TRBJ1-3
d_call: NA
v_call: TRBV2
cdr3_aa: CASRRDYSGNTIYF
cdr3_nt: TGTGCCAGCCGCCGGGACTACTCTGGAAACACCATATATTTT

clone_size: few
j_call: TRBJ2-1
d_call: NA
v_call: TRBV29-1
cdr3_aa: CSVEFWAQNEQFF
cdr3_nt: TGCAGCGTTGAATTCTGGGCGCAGAATGAGCAGTTCTTC

clone_size: NA
j_call: TRBJ2-3
d_call: TRBD2
v_call: TRBV29-1
cdr3_aa: CSVEDGARAGGFTDTQYF
cdr3_nt: TGCAGCGTTGAAGATGGGGCGCGGGCGGGGGGATTCACAGATACGCAGTATTTT

clone_size: NA
j_call: TRBJ2-5
d_call: NA
v_call: TRBV6-1
cdr3_aa: CASRRDQETQYF
cdr3_nt: TGTGCCAGCAGGAGGGACCAAGAGACCCAGTACTTC

clone_size: NA
j_call: TRBJ2-3
d_call: TRBD2
v_call: TRBV19
cdr3_aa: CASSIGRVAGAFTDTQYF
cdr3_nt: TGTGCCAGTAGTATAGGCCGGGTAGCGGGGGCCTTCACAGATACGCAGTATTTT

clone_size: NA
j_call: TRBJ2-1
d_call: TRBD2
v_call: TRBV6-5
cdr3_aa: CASSYTSGPYNEQFF
cdr3_nt: TGTGCCAGCAGTTACACTAGCGGACCCTACAATGAGCAGTTCTTC

clone_size: NA
j_call: TRBJ2-3
d_call: TRBD1
v_call: TRBV6-5
cdr3_aa: CASSYAGGLTDTQYF
cdr3_nt: TGTGCCAGCAGTTATGCAGGGGGCCTCACAGATACGCAGTATTTT

clone_size: NA
j_call: TRBJ1-1
d_call: NA
v_call: TRBV27
cdr3_aa: CASSPRAALTEAFF
cdr3_nt: TGTGCCAGCAGTCCGCGGGCCGCGCTGACTGAAGCTTTCTTT

clone_size: NA
j_call: TRBJ2-3
d_call: NA
v_call: TRBV5-5
cdr3_aa: CASSLGLENTDTQYF
cdr3_nt: TGTGCCAGCAGCTTGGGTCTGGAGAACACAGATACGCAGTATTTT

clone_size: NA
j_call: TRBJ2-1
d_call: NA
v_call: TRBV5-4
cdr3_aa: CASSTGIYYNEQFF
cdr3_nt: TGTGCCAGCAGCACCGGGATATACTACAATGAGCAGTTCTTC